The 10 T cell receptor beta chains listed next were all sequenced from one sample in a study of T cells in Graves' hyperthyroidism and ophthalmopathy. TCR beta CDR3 regions were amplified from RNA. The HTBI set primed first-round TCR CDR3 RT-PCR. TCRdb reprocessed the multiplex PCR reads with MiXCR, giving one entry per CDR3 protein. The data hold about 640,000 distinct CDR3 sequences, with around 15% observed a single time. The sample comprised blood. Receptors were obtained from a woman between 50 and 59 years old with Graves' ophthalmopathy.

Ten or more counts support this clonotype. This chain connects TRBV5-1 to TRBJ1-1; D is perhaps TRBD1 (5 bases). Germline V gene data show CDR1 as SGHRS and CDR2 as YFSETQ. The CDR3 has 15 amino acids. V lost 2 bases, J lost 3 bases, and 14 bases lay in between. CDR3 nucleotide sequence: TGCGCCAGCAGCTTAGGCAGGGTCGTCGACACTGAAGCTTTCTTT. It codes for CASSLGRVVDTEAFF.

There are many counts of this clonotype. The J gene is TRBJ2-5, the V gene TRBV20-1, with 7 positions matching TRBD2. The CDR3 extends over 14 amino acids. CDR1 and CDR2 from the germline V gene are DFQATT and SNEGSKA (reference sequence). Losses at the gene ends were 2 bases for V and 5 bases for J; bases not matched to a gene: 8. The CDR3 spells CSARFRGAGETQYF. The CDR3 DNA follows: TGCAGTGCTAGATTTCGGGGAGCGGGGGAGACCCAGTACTTC.

In this sample, this clonotype turned up many times. J is TRBJ2-7 and V is TRBV3-1; possible D gene TRBD1, 5 bases. The CDR3 extends over 16 amino acids. Trimming removed 0 bases at V and 3 bases at J, with 15 bases between. Germline values: CDR1 LGHDT, CDR2 YNNKEL (reference sequence). CDR3 nucleotide sequence: TGTGCCAGCAGCCAAGATACAGGAGTAAGCTTCTACGAGCAGTACTTC. Its protein product is CASSQDTGVSFYEQYF.

The gene calls are TRBV4-3 and TRBJ2-7, with 11 bases identical to TRBD2. CDR1 is LGHNA and CDR2 is YSLEER in the germline V gene. The CDR3 has 15 amino acids. Trimming at V came to 4 bases and at J to 4 bases, leaving 6 bases not matched to a gene. Written as DNA, the CDR3 is TGCGCCAGCAGCCGCTCACGGACTAGCGGGTACGAGCAGTACTTC. It specifies CASSRSRTSGYEQYF.

This clonotype was recorded many times. The chain carries TRBV7-9 and TRBJ1-5; no clear D gene. CDR3 length equals 13 residues. Trimming removed 5 bases from V and 5 bases from J, with 10 bases in between. CDR1 SEHNR and CDR2 FQNEAQ come from the germline V gene (reference sequence). The CDR3 sequence: CASSPSSHQPQHF. For the CDR3, the DNA is TGTGCCAGCAGCCCTAGTTCGCATCAGCCCCAGCATTTT.

This clonotype was observed a handful of times. J is TRBJ1-5 and V is TRBV24-1, with D uncertain. CDR1 and CDR2 from the germline V gene are KGHDR and SFDVKD. This CDR3 has 14 residues. Deletions cut 5 bases from V and 0 bases from J, with 7 bases between. CDR3 DNA: TGTGCCACCAGTGGAGGGTTTAGCAATCAGCCCCAGCATTTT. This gives the protein CATSGGFSNQPQHF.

The chain recombines TRBV4-3 with TRBJ2-1; no clear D gene. Germline CDR1 is LGHNA and CDR2 is YSLEER. The CDR3 contains 15 residues. V dropped 0 bases and J dropped 0 bases, with 6 bases sitting between them. The CDR3 is CASSQEKSSYNEQFF. The CDR3 coding sequence is TGCGCCAGCAGCCAAGAAAAGAGCTCCTACAATGAGCAGTTCTTC.

This clonotype was seen only a few times. The CDR3 DNA follows: TGTGCCCTAACTATACCCGGGTCCTTTTTCGACTATGGCTACACCTTC. Amino acids: CALTIPGSFFDYGYTF. The rearrangement links TRBV30 to TRBJ1-2; D unclear. CDR1 is GTSNPN and CDR2 is SVGIG in the germline V gene (reference sequence). The V and J ends lost 8 bases and 3 bases respectively, with 25 bases between them. The CDR3 has 16 amino acids.

This clonotype was detected many times. The chain joins TRBV29-1 to TRBJ2-5; 8 nucleotides agree with TRBD1. Germline-derived CDR1 and CDR2 are SQVTM and ANQGSEA. V gave up 3 bases and J gave up 3 bases; unmatched junction bases: 9. This CDR3 is built from 15 residues. The CDR3 region is CSVDQGAGGKETQYF. The CDR3 DNA reads TGCAGCGTTGACCAGGGGGCAGGGGGAAAAGAGACCCAGTACTTC. Using reference TRBV29-1 and TRBJ2-5 for the parts outside the CDR3, the full variable domain is SAVISQKPSRDICQRGTSLTIQCQVDSQVTMMFWYRQQPGQSLTLIATANQGSEATYESGFVIDKFPISRPNLTFSTLTVSNMSPEDSSIYLCSVDQGAGGKETQYFGPGTRLLVL.

This clonotype was counted ten times or more. The chain combines TRBV7-9 with TRBJ2-7; D possibly corresponds to TRBD2 (6 bases). This CDR3 region has 14 residues. The V end lost 5 bases, the J end lost 2 bases, and 13 bases lay between the germline ends. Germline CDR1 SEHNR, CDR2 FQNEAQ (reference sequence). The CDR3 DNA reads TGTGCCAGCAGCCCCAGGACTACGACCTACGAGCAGTACTTC. Amino acid sequence: CASSPRTTTYEQYF.